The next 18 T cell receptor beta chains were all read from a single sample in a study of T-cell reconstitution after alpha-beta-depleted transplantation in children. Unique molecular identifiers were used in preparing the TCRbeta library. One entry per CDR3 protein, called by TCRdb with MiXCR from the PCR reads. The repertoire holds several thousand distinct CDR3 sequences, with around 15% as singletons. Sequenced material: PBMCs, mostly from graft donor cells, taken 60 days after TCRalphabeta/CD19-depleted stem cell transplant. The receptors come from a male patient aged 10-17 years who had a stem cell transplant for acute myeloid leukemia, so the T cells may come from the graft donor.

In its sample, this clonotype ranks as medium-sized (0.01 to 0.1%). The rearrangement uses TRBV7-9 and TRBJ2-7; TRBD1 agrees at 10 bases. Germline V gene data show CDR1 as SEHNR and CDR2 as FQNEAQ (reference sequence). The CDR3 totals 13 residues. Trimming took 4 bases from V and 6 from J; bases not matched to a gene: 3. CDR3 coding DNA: TGTGCCAGCAGCTGGGACAGGGGATCCGAGCAGTACTTC. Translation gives CASSWDRGSEQYF.

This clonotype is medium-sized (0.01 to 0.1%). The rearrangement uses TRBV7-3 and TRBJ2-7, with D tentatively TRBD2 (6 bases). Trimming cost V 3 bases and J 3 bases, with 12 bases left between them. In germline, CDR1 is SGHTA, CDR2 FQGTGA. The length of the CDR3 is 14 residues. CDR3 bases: TGTGCCAGCAGCTTGGGGCAGGGAGGCTACGAGCAGTACTTC. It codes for CASSLGQGGYEQYF.

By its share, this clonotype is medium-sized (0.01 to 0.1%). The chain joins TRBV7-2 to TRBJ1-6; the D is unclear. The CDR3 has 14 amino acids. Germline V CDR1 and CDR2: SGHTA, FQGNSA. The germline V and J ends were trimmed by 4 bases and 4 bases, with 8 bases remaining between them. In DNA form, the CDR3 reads TGTGCCAGCAGCTCCAGAGCGTATAATTCACCCCTCCACTTT. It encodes CASSSRAYNSPLHF.

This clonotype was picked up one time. The CDR3 coding sequence is TGTGCCACCAGCAGAGATCTCACAGGGGGCCCCTCCTACGAGCAGTACTTC. Translating gives CATSRDLTGGPSYEQYF. The gene calls are TRBV15 and TRBJ2-7, with 9 nucleotides matching TRBD1. J was trimmed by 0 bases and V by 0 bases; bases with no gene match: 6. Germline-derived CDR1 and CDR2 are LNHNV and YYDKDF (reference sequence). The CDR3 covers 17 residues.

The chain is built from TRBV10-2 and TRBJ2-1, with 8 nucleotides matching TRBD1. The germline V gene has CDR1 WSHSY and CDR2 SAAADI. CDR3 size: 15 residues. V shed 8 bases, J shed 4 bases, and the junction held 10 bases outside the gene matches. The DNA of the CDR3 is TGCGCCAGCTTGAACCGGGACAGGCTTTACAATGAGCAGTTCTTC. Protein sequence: CASLNRDRLYNEQFF.

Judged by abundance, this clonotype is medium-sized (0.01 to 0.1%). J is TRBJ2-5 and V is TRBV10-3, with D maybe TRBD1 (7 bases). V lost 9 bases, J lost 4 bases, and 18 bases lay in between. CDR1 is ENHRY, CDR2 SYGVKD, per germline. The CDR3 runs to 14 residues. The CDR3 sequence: CAISDREEGETQYF. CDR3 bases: TGTGCCATTAGCGACAGGGAGGAAGGAGAGACCCAGTACTTC.

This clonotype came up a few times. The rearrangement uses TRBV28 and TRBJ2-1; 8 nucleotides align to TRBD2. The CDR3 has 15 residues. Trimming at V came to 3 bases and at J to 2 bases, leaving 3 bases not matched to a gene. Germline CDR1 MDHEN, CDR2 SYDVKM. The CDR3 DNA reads TGTGCCAGCAGTTTTGCTAGCGGGCCCTACAATGAGCAGTTCTTC. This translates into CASSFASGPYNEQFF.

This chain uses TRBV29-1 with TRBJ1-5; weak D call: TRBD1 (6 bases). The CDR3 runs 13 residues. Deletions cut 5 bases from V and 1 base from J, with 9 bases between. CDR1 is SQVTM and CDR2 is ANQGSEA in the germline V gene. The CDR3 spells CSVTQGSNQPQHF. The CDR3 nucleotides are TGCAGCGTTACTCAGGGGAGCAATCAGCCCCAGCATTTT.

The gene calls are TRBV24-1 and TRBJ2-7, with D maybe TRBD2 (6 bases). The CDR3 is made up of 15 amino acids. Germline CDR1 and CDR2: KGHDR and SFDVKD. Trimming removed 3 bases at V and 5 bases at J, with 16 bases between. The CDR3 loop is CATSDRQAGSNEQYF. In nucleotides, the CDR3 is TGTGCCACCAGTGATCGGCAGGCGGGAAGCAACGAGCAGTACTTC.

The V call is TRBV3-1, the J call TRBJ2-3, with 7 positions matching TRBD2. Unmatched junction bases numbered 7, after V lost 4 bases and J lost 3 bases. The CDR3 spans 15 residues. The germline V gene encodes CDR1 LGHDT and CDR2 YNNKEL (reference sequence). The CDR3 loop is CASSPGSGATDTQYF. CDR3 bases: TGTGCCAGCAGCCCCGGAAGCGGGGCAACAGATACGCAGTATTTT.

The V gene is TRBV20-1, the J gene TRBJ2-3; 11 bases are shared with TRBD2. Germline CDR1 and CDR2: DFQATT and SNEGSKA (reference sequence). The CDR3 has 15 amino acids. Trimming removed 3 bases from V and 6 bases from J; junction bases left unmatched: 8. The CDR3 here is CSASILAGGTDTQYF. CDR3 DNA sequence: TGCAGTGCTAGTATCCTAGCGGGAGGAACCGATACGCAGTATTTT.

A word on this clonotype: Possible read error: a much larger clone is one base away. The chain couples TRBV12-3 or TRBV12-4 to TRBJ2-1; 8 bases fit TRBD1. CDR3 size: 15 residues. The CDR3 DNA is TGTGCCAGCGCAGCAGGGGGCACAACAAACAATGAGCGGTTCTTC. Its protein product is CASAAGGTTNNERFF.

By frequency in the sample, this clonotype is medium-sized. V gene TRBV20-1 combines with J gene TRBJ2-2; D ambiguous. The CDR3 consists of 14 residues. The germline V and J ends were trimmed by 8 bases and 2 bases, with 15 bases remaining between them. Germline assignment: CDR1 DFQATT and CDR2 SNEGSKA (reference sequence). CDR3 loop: CSIVGSTNTGELFF. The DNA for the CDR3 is TGCAGTATTGTAGGGTCAACTAACACCGGGGAGCTGTTTTTT.

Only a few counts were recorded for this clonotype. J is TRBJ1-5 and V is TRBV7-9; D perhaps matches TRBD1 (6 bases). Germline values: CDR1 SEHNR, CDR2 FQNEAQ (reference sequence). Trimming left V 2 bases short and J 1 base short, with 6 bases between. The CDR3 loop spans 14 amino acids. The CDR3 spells CASSLRGSNQPQHF. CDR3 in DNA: TGTGCCAGCAGCTTAAGGGGGAGCAATCAGCCCCAGCATTTT.

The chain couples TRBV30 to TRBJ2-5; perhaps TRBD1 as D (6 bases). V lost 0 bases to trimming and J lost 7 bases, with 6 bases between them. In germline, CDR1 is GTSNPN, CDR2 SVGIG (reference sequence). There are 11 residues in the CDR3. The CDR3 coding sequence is TGTGCCTGGAGTGTAGGGGGGACCCAGTACTTC. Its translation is CAWSVGGTQYF.

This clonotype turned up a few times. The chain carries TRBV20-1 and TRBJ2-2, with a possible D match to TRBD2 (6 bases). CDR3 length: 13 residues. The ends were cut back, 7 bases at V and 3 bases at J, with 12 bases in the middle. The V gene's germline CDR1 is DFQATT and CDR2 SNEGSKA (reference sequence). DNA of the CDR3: TGCAGTGTGCGCGGGGAGTACACCGGGGAGCTGTTTTTT. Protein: CSVRGEYTGELFF.

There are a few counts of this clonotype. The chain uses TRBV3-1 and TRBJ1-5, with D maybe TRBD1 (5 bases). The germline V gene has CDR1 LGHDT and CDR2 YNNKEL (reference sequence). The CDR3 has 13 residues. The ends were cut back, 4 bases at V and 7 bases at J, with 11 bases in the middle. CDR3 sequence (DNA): TGTGCCAGCAGCCCGAGTTGGGGGCAGCCCCAGCATTTT. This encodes CASSPSWGQPQHF.

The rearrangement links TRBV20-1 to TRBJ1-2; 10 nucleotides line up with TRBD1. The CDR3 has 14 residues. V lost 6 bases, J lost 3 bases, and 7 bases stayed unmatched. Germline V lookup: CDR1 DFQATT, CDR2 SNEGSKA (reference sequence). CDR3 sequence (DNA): TGCAGTGCCGTCAGACAGGGGGCGTACTATGGCTACACCTTC. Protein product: CSAVRQGAYYGYTF.